A selection of T cell receptor beta chains follows, all from one sample in a study of blood T cell repertoires in COVID-19. Assay used: immunoSEQ multiplex PCR; TCRdb lists only in-frame clones, some missing. Counted here are approximately 300,000 clones, around nine tenths occurring once; the ten biggest clones make up 1.5% to 2%. Sample: peripheral blood. The receptors derive from a woman aged 25-40 years with COVID-19, enrolled during active disease. CDR3s include the opening cysteine and the closing phenylalanine or tryptophan. The order of the fields is D gene, V gene, J gene, clone size, CDR3 DNA, CDR3 protein. A D gene is named only where the DNA matches it firmly. Clone size is not always given. Where it is, it says once, few, many or a class for expanded clones.

D: -; V: TRBV7-6; J: TRBJ1-3; size: -; DNA: TGTGCCAGCAGCTTGTCCCCGGGGGACTCTGGAAACACCATATATTTT; CDR3: CASSLSPGDSGNTIYF
D: -; V: TRBV4-2; J: TRBJ1-1; size: -; DNA: TGTGCCAGCAGCCAAGAAGAGATGTTAAACACTGAAGCTTTCTTT; CDR3: CASSQEEMLNTEAFF
D: TRBD1; V: TRBV6-6; J: TRBJ1-5; size: once; DNA: TGTGCCAGCAGTTACTCGACAGGGGGCGCTTCTCAGCCCCAGCATTTT; CDR3: CASSYSTGGASQPQHF
D: -; V: TRBV20-1; J: TRBJ1-3; size: -; DNA: TGCAGTGCTCCGAGTGGAAACACCATATATTTT; CDR3: CSAPSGNTIYF
D: -; V: TRBV6-6; J: TRBJ1-6; size: -; DNA: TGTGCCAGCAGTTACTCCGGACAGAAGAGCTCACCCCTCCACTTT; CDR3: CASSYSGQKSSPLHF
D: -; V: TRBV3-1/TRBV3-2; J: TRBJ1-2; size: -; DNA: TGTGCCAGCAGCCTCAGAGGCACAGGGACCTATGGCTACACCTTC; CDR3: CASSLRGTGTYGYTF
D: TRBD1; V: TRBV7-9; J: TRBJ1-2; size: once; DNA: TGTGCCAGCAGCGCCCCGGGACAGAATTTTTATAACTATGGCTACACCTTC; CDR3: CASSAPGQNFYNYGYTF
D: TRBD1; V: TRBV6-5; J: TRBJ1-1; size: -; DNA: TGTGCCAGCAGCCTACAGGGGGCGGACACTGAAGCTTTCTTT; CDR3: CASSLQGADTEAFF
D: -; V: TRBV18; J: TRBJ2-2; size: -; DNA: TGTGCCAGCTCACCATTCCAGTTATTAAACACCGGGGAGCTGTTTTTT; CDR3: CASSPFQLLNTGELFF
D: TRBD1; V: TRBV6-5; J: TRBJ1-6; size: -; DNA: TGTGCCAGCAGTTCCTTAGGACAGGGAGAATCACCCCTCCACTTT; CDR3: CASSSLGQGESPLHF
D: TRBD1; V: TRBV5-1; J: TRBJ1-4; size: -; DNA: TGCGCCAGCAGCCCCGGACAGGGACGCCTGGATGAAAAACTGTTTTTT; CDR3: CASSPGQGRLDEKLFF
D: TRBD1; V: TRBV10-1; J: TRBJ1-5; size: few; DNA: TGCGCCACCCCAGGGGGGTTAAATCAGCCCCAGCATTTT; CDR3: CATPGGLNQPQHF
D: -; V: TRBV5-5; J: TRBJ1-2; size: -; DNA: TGTGCCAGCAGCCCCCCCCGGAGTGCAGGCCCGACAGACTACACCTTC; CDR3: CASSPPRSAGPTDYTF
D: TRBD2; V: TRBV19; J: TRBJ2-1; size: once; DNA: TGTGCCAGTGCGTCCCCGGGGGGGAATGAGCAGTTCTTC; CDR3: CASASPGGNEQFF
D: -; V: TRBV2; J: TRBJ1-5; size: -; DNA: TGTGCCAGCAGTGGAGGGTTTAGCAATCAGCCCCAGCATTTT; CDR3: CASSGGFSNQPQHF
D: TRBD1; V: TRBV18; J: TRBJ1-2; size: -; DNA: TGTGCCAGCTCACCCGGACAGGGAAGGAGTGGCTACACCTTC; CDR3: CASSPGQGRSGYTF
D: -; V: TRBV30; J: TRBJ2-1; size: -; DNA: TGTGCCTGGAGGCCCTACTTGGTTGAGCAGTTCTTC; CDR3: CAWRPYLVEQFF
D: -; V: TRBV7-9; J: TRBJ2-1; size: -; DNA: TGTGCCAGCAGCCCTTTCGACCCTAGGGGTGAGCAGTTCTTC; CDR3: CASSPFDPRGEQFF
D: -; V: TRBV6-1; J: TRBJ2-7; size: -; DNA: TGTGCCAGCAGTGAAAGGGCCAGCGGCTTCTACGAGCAGTACTTC; CDR3: CASSERASGFYEQYF
D: -; V: TRBV6-5; J: TRBJ1-1; size: -; DNA: TGTGCCAGCGGGGACACGCTGAACACTGAAGCTTTCTTT; CDR3: CASGDTLNTEAFF
D: TRBD1; V: TRBV20-1; J: TRBJ1-6; size: -; DNA: TGCAGTGCTAGTGCCGGGACAGGGGCGTGGGCCCTCCACTTT; CDR3: CSASAGTGAWALHF
D: TRBD2; V: TRBV3-1/TRBV3-2; J: TRBJ2-5; size: -; DNA: TGTGCCAGCAACCTAGCGGGGGGCCTCCAAGAGACCCAGTACTTC; CDR3: CASNLAGGLQETQYF
D: -; V: TRBV5-4; J: TRBJ1-1; size: few; DNA: TGTGCCAGCAGCGAAGCAGGTGGAGCTTTCTTT; CDR3: CASSEAGGAFF
D: TRBD1; V: TRBV19; J: TRBJ1-1; size: once; DNA: TGTGCCAGTAGTATCAGGGGGACCAACACTGAAGCTTTCTTT; CDR3: CASSIRGTNTEAFF
D: -; V: TRBV19; J: TRBJ1-1; size: -; DNA: TGTGCCAGTAGTATAGGGGAGGGAAGGACTGAAGCTTTCTTT; CDR3: CASSIGEGRTEAFF
D: -; V: TRBV5-6; J: TRBJ2-4; size: -; DNA: TGTGCCAGCAGCCCACAGGGAGCACCCAAAAACATTCAGTACTTC; CDR3: CASSPQGAPKNIQYF
D: -; V: TRBV13; J: TRBJ1-2; size: -; DNA: TGTGCCAGCAGCCATCAGAGGGACTCCTACTATGGCTACACCTTC; CDR3: CASSHQRDSYYGYTF
D: TRBD1; V: TRBV6-5; J: TRBJ1-2; size: -; DNA: TGTGCCAGCAGGCCGACAGGGTCGGATGGCTACACCTTC; CDR3: CASRPTGSDGYTF
D: -; V: TRBV12-5; J: TRBJ2-1; size: -; DNA: TGTGCTAGTGGTTTTAGGCGGACACACAATGAGCAGTTCTTC; CDR3: CASGFRRTHNEQFF
D: -; V: TRBV19; J: TRBJ1-6; size: -; DNA: TGTGCCAGTAGTATGGAGCATATGTATAATTCACCCCTCCACTTT; CDR3: CASSMEHMYNSPLHF
D: -; V: TRBV9; J: TRBJ1-1; size: -; DNA: TGTGCCAGCAGCGGGATGGACATCACCTTT; CDR3: CASSGMDITF
D: TRBD1; V: TRBV5-1; J: TRBJ2-5; size: -; DNA: TGCGCCAGCAGCGAGGATTGGGGACAGACCGGGACCCAGTACTTC; CDR3: CASSEDWGQTGTQYF
D: TRBD1; V: TRBV4-1; J: TRBJ2-2; size: -; DNA: TGCGCCAGCAGCGACGCCTACAGGGGGCGCAGCACCGGGGAGCTGTTTTTT; CDR3: CASSDAYRGRSTGELFF
D: -; V: TRBV11-3; J: TRBJ2-7; size: -; DNA: TGTGCCAGCAGCTCTAGCTCCTACGAGCAGTACTTC; CDR3: CASSSSSYEQYF
D: TRBD1; V: TRBV2; J: TRBJ1-2; size: -; DNA: TGTGCCAGCAGTCGGATACAGGGGGTTGATGGCTACACCTTC; CDR3: CASSRIQGVDGYTF
D: TRBD2; V: TRBV7-2; J: TRBJ2-1; size: -; DNA: TGTGCCAGCAGCTTAGCTAGCGGGGGCTCCTACAATGAGCAGTTCTTC; CDR3: CASSLASGGSYNEQFF
D: TRBD1; V: TRBV7-2; J: TRBJ1-5; size: many; DNA: TGTGCCAGCAGCCTGGTGGGACAGGGGGCGATCAATCAGCCCCAGCATTTT; CDR3: CASSLVGQGAINQPQHF
D: TRBD2; V: TRBV9; J: TRBJ2-5; size: -; DNA: TGTGCCAGCAGCTCCCTAGCGGGGGGGCCTCGGGAGACCCAGTACTTC; CDR3: CASSSLAGGPRETQYF
D: -; V: TRBV4-2; J: TRBJ1-1; size: once; DNA: TGTGCCAGCAGCCAACTAGGAGGCCTGAACACTGAAGCTTTCTTT; CDR3: CASSQLGGLNTEAFF
D: -; V: TRBV5-1; J: TRBJ1-1; size: -; DNA: TGCGCCAGCAGCTTAAACGGGCAGGGCGCGAGCACTGAAGCTTTCTTT; CDR3: CASSLNGQGASTEAFF
D: TRBD1; V: TRBV4-3; J: TRBJ2-7; size: -; DNA: TGCGCCAGCAGCACTCACAGGGGCGGCGAGCAGTACTTC; CDR3: CASSTHRGGEQYF
D: TRBD1; V: TRBV11-3; J: TRBJ2-1; size: once; DNA: TGTGCCAGCAGCCCCCAGCAGACAGGGAACAATGAGCAGTTCTTC; CDR3: CASSPQQTGNNEQFF
D: -; V: TRBV6-4; J: TRBJ2-7; size: few; DNA: TGTGCCAGCAGTGAGCGGAATTACGAGCAGTACTTC; CDR3: CASSERNYEQYF
D: -; V: TRBV7-9; J: TRBJ1-4; size: -; DNA: TGTGCCAGCAGCCCGGCTGGGCAGGGTTATGAAAAACTGTTTTTT; CDR3: CASSPAGQGYEKLFF
D: TRBD1; V: TRBV5-1; J: TRBJ1-1; size: -; DNA: TGCGCCAGCAGCTCCGGGACAGGGGTCGGTGAAGCTTTCTTT; CDR3: CASSSGTGVGEAFF
D: -; V: TRBV27; J: TRBJ2-3; size: once; DNA: TGTGCCAGCAGAGGTAGGGGTCAACGACGAACAGATACGCAGTATTTT; CDR3: CASRGRGQRRTDTQYF
D: -; V: TRBV5-5; J: TRBJ1-4; size: few; DNA: TGTGCCAGCAGCTTGACAGACAACCCAAATGAAAAACTGTTTTTT; CDR3: CASSLTDNPNEKLFF
D: -; V: TRBV19; J: TRBJ1-2; size: few; DNA: TGTGCCAGTACCCGGACAGCTAACTATGGCTACACCTTC; CDR3: CASTRTANYGYTF
D: -; V: TRBV27; J: TRBJ1-5; size: -; DNA: TGTGCCAGCAGTTTACGCGGACAACTCAATCAGCCCCAGCATTTT; CDR3: CASSLRGQLNQPQHF
D: TRBD1; V: TRBV28; J: TRBJ2-1; size: -; DNA: TGTGCCAGCAGTTTAACAGGGGGGTATGAGCAGTTCTTC; CDR3: CASSLTGGYEQFF
D: TRBD1; V: TRBV7-8; J: TRBJ2-2; size: -; DNA: TGTGCCAGCAGCTTAGTCCGGGGACAGGTGTTCACCGGGGAGCTGTTTTTT; CDR3: CASSLVRGQVFTGELFF
D: TRBD1; V: TRBV19; J: TRBJ2-3; size: -; DNA: TGTGCCAGTATGGTGGGACAGGCTCTCACAGATACGCAGTATTTT; CDR3: CASMVGQALTDTQYF
D: TRBD1; V: TRBV5-4; J: TRBJ1-4; size: once; DNA: TGTGCCAGCAGCATTACGACAGGGCTTAATGAAAAACTGTTTTTT; CDR3: CASSITTGLNEKLFF
D: -; V: TRBV2; J: TRBJ1-5; size: -; DNA: TGTGCCAGCCGTGGCGCGACAGTCAATCAGCCCCAGCATTTT; CDR3: CASRGATVNQPQHF